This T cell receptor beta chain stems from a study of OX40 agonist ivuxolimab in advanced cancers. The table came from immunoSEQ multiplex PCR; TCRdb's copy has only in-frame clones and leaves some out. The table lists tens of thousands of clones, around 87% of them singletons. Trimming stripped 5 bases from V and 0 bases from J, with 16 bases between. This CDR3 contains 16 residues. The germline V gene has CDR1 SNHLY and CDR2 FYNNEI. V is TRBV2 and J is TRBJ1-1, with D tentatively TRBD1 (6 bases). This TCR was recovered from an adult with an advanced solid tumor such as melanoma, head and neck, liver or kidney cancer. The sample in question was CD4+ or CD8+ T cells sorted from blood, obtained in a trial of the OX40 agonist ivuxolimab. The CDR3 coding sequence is TGTGCCAGCAGTTCTAGGGGGGGGTCCTTGAACACTGAAGCTTTCTTT. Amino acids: CASSSRGGSLNTEAFF.